This T cell receptor (beta chain) was sequenced during a study of T-cell memory formation after mild COVID-19. Whole-study results and caveats: Clones that contracted from day 15 to 85 were balanced CD4/CD8, while later expanders leaned CD4+. CM and EM subsets held most contracting CD4+ clones; EMRA held CD8+ ones.

Looked up from germline, CDR1 is MNHEY and CDR2 is SVGAGI. V was clipped by 0 bases and J by 4 bases, with 9 bases between them. The length of the CDR3 is 14 residues. cDNA libraries for TCR alpha and TCR beta, carrying sample barcodes and UMIs, came from 5'RACE with constant-segment primers. TCRdb re-called the 5' RACE reads through MiXCR, storing one row per CDR3 protein. The table records hundreds of thousands of distinct CDR3 sequences, roughly 20% of them present only once. In regard to this clonotype: Its antigen is still unknown.

The chain recombines TRBV6-5 with TRBJ1-2, with unresolved D. This receptor was identified in an adult woman who had mild COVID-19 (a few samples of this study predate the infection). Cell type and time point are not known. The specimen sequenced was PBMCs or a T cell subset sorted from them (not recorded which). The CDR3 here is CASSYSAGLYGYTF. The CDR3, as DNA: TGTGCCAGCAGTTACTCGGCAGGACTCTATGGCTACACCTTC.